This TCR beta chain emerged from a study of OX40 agonist ivuxolimab in advanced cancers. This CDR3 spans 14 amino acids. Germline V gives CDR1 SGHRS, CDR2 YFSETQ. The V gene lost 1 base and the J gene lost 0 bases, with 7 bases spanning the gap. Whole-study findings and limits: CD4+ and CD8+ T cells in blood underwent clonal expansion by week 6 at 0.1 to 3.0 mg/kg. The specificity for antigen of the expanded peripheral T cells was not determined.

About this clone itself: The antigen remains undetermined.

Sequencing was performed with immunoSEQ multiplex PCR; in TCRdb, only in-frame clones are kept and a portion is missing. The sample holds some 150,000 clones; 90% are singletons and the top ten take around 1%. The rearrangement links TRBV5-1 to TRBJ1-1; D unresolved. The TCR sequence derives from an adult with an advanced solid tumor such as melanoma, head and neck, liver or kidney cancer. Sequenced material: CD4+ or CD8+ T cells sorted from blood, taken in a trial of the OX40 agonist ivuxolimab. CDR3 sequence reads: CASSLSALNTEAFF. The DNA of the CDR3 is TGCGCCAGCAGCTTGTCGGCCTTGAACACTGAAGCTTTCTTT.